The clone carrying this T cell receptor beta chain was detected ten times or more. TCRdb used MiXCR to reprocess the 5' RACE reads, holding one entry per CDR3 protein. The sample yields about 25,000 distinct CDR3 sequences, more than 6% seen once. This sample was taken from a study of neurological immune-mediated disorders. This CDR3 comprises 16 residues. The V and J ends lost 6 bases and 0 bases respectively, with 18 bases between them. CDR1 is SQVTM and CDR2 is ANQGSEA in the germline V gene. The sequence was obtained from a woman in her 40s in good health. The chain recombines TRBV29-1 with TRBJ2-4; D might be TRBD1 or TRBD2, each matching 5 bases. Sample: PBMCs. The CDR3 DNA sequence: TGCAGCGTCGTTAGATCTTGGGGGTTAGCCAAAAACATTCAGTACTTC. It encodes CSVVRSWGLAKNIQYF. The variable domain in full, with the rest retrieved from reference TRBV29-1 and TRBJ2-4, is SAVISQKPSRDICQRGTSLTIQCQVDSQVTMMFWYRQQPGQSLTLIATANQGSEATYESGFVIDKFPISRPNLTFSTLTVSNMSPEDSSIYLCSVVRSWGLAKNIQYFGAGTRLSVL.